This record concerns one TCR beta chain sequence. Its antigen is still unknown. The CDR3 is made up of 11 amino acids. In germline, CDR1 is MNHEY, CDR2 SVGAGI. V lost 4 bases to trimming and J lost 7 bases, with 5 bases between them. The data stem from a study of T cell responses to AZD1222 COVID-19 vaccine. Points from the study as a whole: Repertoires were obtained only post-peak T cell response.

Some clones are missing from TCRdb's copy, which holds only in-frame ones; the method was immunoSEQ multiplex PCR. This sample carries roughly 100,000 clones, 88% of them seen once, and the ten largest clones take 2.5% to 3%. The sample consisted of peripheral blood, taken on day 0 of AZD1222 vaccination. The sequence derives from an adult in good health. This chain connects TRBV6-5 to TRBJ2-1; D gene uncertain. The chain's CDR3 is CASSSLNEQFF. DNA for the CDR3: TGTGCCAGCAGTTCTCTAAATGAGCAGTTCTTC.